The text below deals with one TCR beta chain. This sample is part of a study of control samples from healthy donors and cancer patients. V dropped 1 base and J dropped 1; count of bases not matched to a gene: 2. Germline CDR1 reads LNHNV; CDR2 reads YYDKDF (reference sequence). The CDR3 has 15 amino acids. TCRdb's table, derived via immunoSEQ multiplex PCR, lists solely in-frame clones and lacks some. The sample holds 100,000 to 150,000 clones, 80% to 95% seen once. Input material: blood. The chain employs TRBV15 and TRBJ2-5, with TRBD1 identical over 8 bases. The receptor was derived from a man aged 18 to 29 in good health. The CDR3 nucleotides read TGTGCCACCAGCAGAGGAGGACAGGGCCAAGAGACCCAGTACTTC. Its protein is CATSRGGQGQETQYF. Based on the CDR3 plus reference TRBV15 and TRBJ2-5, the full variable domain is DAMVIQNPRYQVTQFGKPVTLSCSQTLNHNVMYWYQQKSSQAPKLLFHYYDKDFNNEADTPDNFQSRRPNTSFCFLDIRSPGLGDTAMYLCATSRGGQGQETQYFGPGTRLLVL.